This T cell receptor beta chain was sequenced for a study of shared clonotypes between healthy human individuals. Study-level findings and limits: Relative to memory subsets, naive subsets generally showed larger estimated richness.

Germline lookup yields CDR1 GTSNPN and CDR2 SVGIG (reference sequence). Germline trimming cut 5 bases from V and 3 bases from J; bases unmatched to any gene: 12. The CDR3 loop spans 16 amino acids. Only CD45RO-negative cells positively selected for CCR7 counted as naive CD8 cells, so terminally differentiated effector memory CD45RA+ cells were excluded. As to this clone: Antigen unknown.

Investigators spread the genomic DNA of each subset evenly over several immunoSEQ plates. Produced via immunoSEQ multiplex PCR; TCRdb's table is partial and in-frame only. This table has about 2 million clones, about 95% appearing once. J is TRBJ2-7 and V is TRBV30; TRBD2 aligns across 11 bases. The source material was naive CD8+ T cells sorted from blood. The receptor comes from a young man in good health. The CDR3 here is CAWDYLWGTSGYEQYF. In DNA, the CDR3 is TGTGCCTGGGATTACCTATGGGGGACTAGCGGCTACGAGCAGTACTTC.